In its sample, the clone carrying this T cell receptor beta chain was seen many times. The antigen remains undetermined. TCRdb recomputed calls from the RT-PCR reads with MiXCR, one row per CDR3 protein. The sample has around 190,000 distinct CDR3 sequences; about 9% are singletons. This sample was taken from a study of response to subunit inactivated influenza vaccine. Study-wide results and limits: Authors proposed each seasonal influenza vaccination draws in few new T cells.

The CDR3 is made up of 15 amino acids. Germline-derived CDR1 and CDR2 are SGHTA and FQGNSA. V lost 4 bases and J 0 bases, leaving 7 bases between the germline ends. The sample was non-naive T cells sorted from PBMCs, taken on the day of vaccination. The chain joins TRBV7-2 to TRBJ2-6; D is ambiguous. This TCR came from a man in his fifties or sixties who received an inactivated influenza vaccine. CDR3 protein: CASSSWGSGANVLTF. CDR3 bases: TGTGCCAGCAGCTCCTGGGGCTCTGGGGCCAACGTCCTGACTTTC. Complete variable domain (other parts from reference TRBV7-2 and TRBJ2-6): GAGVSQSPSNKVTEKGKDVELRCDPISGHTALYWYRQSLGQGLEFLIYFQGNSAPDKSGLPSDRFSAERTGGSVSTLTIQRTQQEDSAVYLCASSSWGSGANVLTFGAGSRLTVL.